The 24 T cell receptor beta chains reported below all come from one sample, sequenced in a study of shared clonotypes between healthy human individuals. TCRdb's copy holds only in-frame clones and misses some; the assay was immunoSEQ multiplex PCR. In the table there are about 1.5 million clones, more than 95% of which are singletons. Specimen: naive CD4+ T cells sorted from blood. Subset meaning: CD45RA+ positively selected. These receptors originate from a man aged 25 to 40 in good health.

The chain is built from TRBV2 and TRBJ2-1, with a weak D call TRBD1 (7 bases). The germline gives CDR1 SNHLY, CDR2 FYNNEI. This CDR3 contains 14 residues. V was pared by 8 bases and J by 4 bases, with 15 bases between. The chain's CDR3 is CASARDRPYNEQFF. In DNA form, the CDR3 reads TGTGCCAGCGCGCGGGACAGACCATACAATGAGCAGTTCTTC.

The chain combines TRBV21-1 with TRBJ1-3; whether TRBD1, the table's D call, matches the DNA was not checked. TRBV21-1 is labeled a pseudogene. This CDR3 has 16 residues. The DNA for the CDR3 is TGTGCCAGCAGCAGGGCCACAATGTTATCTGGAAACACCATATATTTT. Amino acids: CASSRATMLSGNTIYF.

V usage is TRBV5-1 and J usage is TRBJ1-2; D gene ambiguous. V lost 4 bases to trimming and J lost 5 bases, with 33 bases between them. There are 20 residues in the CDR3. CDR1 and CDR2 from the germline V gene are SGHRS and YFSETQ. The CDR3 DNA reads as TGCGCCAGCAGCCGATTCCCCTCATCAATAACCCTACCTGCTTCTTATGGCTACACCTTC. Amino acid sequence: CASSRFPSSITLPASYGYTF.

The chain links TRBV5-1 to TRBJ2-7; a weak D match, TRBD1 (6 bases). Deletions cut 4 bases from V and 10 bases from J, with 15 bases between. The CDR3 is 12 residues long. CDR1 and CDR2 from the germline V gene are SGHRS and YFSETQ. The CDR3 region is CASSTSGQTQYF. The DNA for the CDR3 is TGCGCCAGCAGCACCTCCGGACAGACACAGTACTTC.

This sequence joins TRBV5-1 and TRBJ1-1; no definite D call. V shed 0 bases and J shed 4 bases, with 10 bases lying between them. This CDR3 has 14 amino acids. The germline V gene has CDR1 SGHRS and CDR2 YFSETQ. CDR3 DNA sequence: TGCGCCAGCAGCTTGGTTCCGGAGAGCACTGAAGCTTTCTTT. Protein sequence: CASSLVPESTEAFF.

The chain joins TRBV14 to TRBJ1-6; D gene ambiguous. V was pared by 1 base and J by 7 bases, with 17 bases between. Germline loops: CDR1 SGHDN, CDR2 FVKESK. The CDR3 is 17 residues long. In nucleotides, the CDR3 is TGTGCCAGCAGCCAAGGAGCTGGATCCGAACGCAATTCACCCCTCCACTTT. This translates into CASSQGAGSERNSPLHF.

The chain is built from TRBV9 and TRBJ2-3; the D gene is possibly TRBD1 (6 bases). This CDR3 region has 21 residues. The germline gives CDR1 SGDLS, CDR2 YYNGEE. V was pared by 3 bases and J by 0 bases, with 29 bases between. CDR3 loop: CASSGPPLHRETYSSTDTQYF. As DNA, the CDR3 is TGTGCCAGCAGCGGACCCCCCCTCCACAGGGAGACTTATTCTAGCACAGATACGCAGTATTTT.

The V call is TRBV5-1, the J call TRBJ2-1; tentatively, D is TRBD2 (5 bases). Trimming removed 0 bases at V and 5 bases at J, with 6 bases between. Germline-derived CDR1 and CDR2 are SGHRS and YFSETQ. The CDR3 length is 13 residues. The CDR3 region has the DNA TGCGCCAGCAGCTTGGGGACTCACAATGAGCAGTTCTTC. Translation gives CASSLGTHNEQFF.

The chain recombines TRBV7-8 with TRBJ2-2; 14 bases line up with TRBD2. The germline gives CDR1 SGHVS, CDR2 FQNEAQ. V gave up 5 bases and J gave up 5 bases; unmatched junction bases: 7. The CDR3 runs 17 residues. CDR3 loop: CASSPGLAGVRTGELFF. The CDR3 DNA is TGTGCCAGCAGCCCGGGACTAGCGGGAGTGCGGACCGGGGAGCTGTTTTTT.

The V gene is TRBV27, the J gene TRBJ2-7; either TRBD1 or TRBD2 may supply D (5 bases each). V was pared by 10 bases and J by 0 bases, with 13 bases between. The CDR3 consists of 13 residues. Germline assignment: CDR1 MNHEY and CDR2 SMNVEV (reference sequence). CDR3 sequence reads: CATGHTSSYEQYF. CDR3 sequence (DNA): TGTGCCACCGGACATACTAGCTCCTACGAGCAGTACTTC.

J is TRBJ2-2 and V is TRBV9; D is possibly TRBD2 (5 bases). The germline V gene has CDR1 SGDLS and CDR2 YYNGEE. V lost 0 bases and J lost 3, with 21 bases in between. This CDR3 comprises 19 residues. The CDR3 DNA sequence: TGTGCCAGCAGCGTAGTAGGAGACTCCGGAGGTGGGGACACCGGGGAGCTGTTTTTT. This codes for CASSVVGDSGGGDTGELFF.

The chain carries TRBV11-2 and TRBJ1-2, with TRBD1 as a possible D gene (5 bases). Germline values: CDR1 SGHAT, CDR2 FQNNGV. This CDR3 has 14 amino acids. Trimming removed 3 bases from V and 2 bases from J, with 10 bases in between. CDR3 residues: CASSFARANYGYTF. CDR3 coding DNA: TGTGCCAGCAGCTTCGCCAGGGCCAACTATGGCTACACCTTC.

The chain uses TRBV2 and TRBJ2-1; no clear D. Trimming took 4 bases from V and 6 from J, leaving 7 bases between them. Germline V gene data show CDR1 as SNHLY and CDR2 as FYNNEI. This CDR3 is 12 amino acids long. In nucleotides, the CDR3 is TGTGCCAGCAGTGCAGAAAGCAATGAGCAGTTCTTC. Translation gives CASSAESNEQFF.

The J gene is TRBJ1-3, the V gene TRBV6-1, with a possible D match to TRBD1 (5 bases). CDR1 MNHNS and CDR2 SASEGT come from the germline V gene. V was pared by 2 bases and J by 0 bases, with 20 bases between. The CDR3 covers 19 residues. CDR3 DNA: TGTGCCAGCAGTGAACAACCGGGACCGAGTAGATACTCTGGAAACACCATATATTTT. Amino acid sequence: CASSEQPGPSRYSGNTIYF.

V is TRBV7-9 and J is TRBJ2-3; no firm D call. Trimming removed 2 bases from V and 6 bases from J, with 18 bases in between. This CDR3 comprises 16 residues. Germline V gene lookup returns CDR1 SEHNR and CDR2 FQNEAQ (reference sequence). CDR3 bases: TGTGCCAGCAGCTTAATTGGCTCGCGTCCCCTGGATACGCAGTATTTT. Amino acids: CASSLIGSRPLDTQYF. Full variable domain (remainder filled in from reference TRBV7-9 and TRBJ2-3): DTGVSQNPRHKITKRGQNVTFRCDPISEHNRLYWYRQTLGQGPEFLTYFQNEAQLEKSRLLSDRFSAERPKGSFSTLEIQRTEQGDSAMYLCASSLIGSRPLDTQYFGPGTRLTVL.

This chain uses TRBV14 with TRBJ2-4; 8 bases line up with TRBD1. The CDR3 runs 14 residues. V was clipped by 4 bases and J by 9 bases; unmatched bases: 8. Germline assignment: CDR1 SGHDN and CDR2 FVKESK. The CDR3 nucleotides are TGTGCCAGCAGCCCCGGGACAGGTTCGGGCATTCAGTACTTC. It yields the protein CASSPGTGSGIQYF.

V gene TRBV7-6 combines with J gene TRBJ2-3; 9 bases agree with TRBD2. Germline CDR1 reads SGHVS; CDR2 reads FNYEAQ. V shed 1 base and J 1 base; nucleotides not matched to a gene: 9. The CDR3 runs to 18 residues. The CDR3: CASSLVPAGGTRTDTQYF. The CDR3 coding sequence is TGTGCCAGCAGCTTAGTTCCAGCGGGAGGAACCCGCACAGATACGCAGTATTTT.

J is TRBJ2-6 and V is TRBV14, with 7 bases lining up with TRBD1. Germline V gene lookup returns CDR1 SGHDN and CDR2 FVKESK. Losses at the gene ends were 0 bases for V and 0 bases for J; bases not matched to a gene: 17. The CDR3 contains 22 residues. The DNA of the CDR3 is TGTGCCAGCAGCCAAGAGTCGGCACCCGGGACAGCAAACCCCTCTGGGGCCAACGTCCTGACTTTC. As protein: CASSQESAPGTANPSGANVLTF.

The chain couples TRBV6-5 to TRBJ2-1, with D possibly being TRBD1 (5 bases). Germline values: CDR1 MNHEY, CDR2 SVGAGI. The CDR3 runs to 15 residues. Trimming shortened V by 4 bases and J by 0 bases, and 10 bases separated the two germline ends. The DNA for the CDR3 is TGTGCCAGCAGTTCCAGGGCCAGCTCCTACAATGAGCAGTTCTTC. Its translation: CASSSRASSYNEQFF.

In its sample, this clone was seen once. This sequence joins TRBV5-1 and TRBJ2-7, with 7 bases fitting TRBD2. There are 14 residues in the CDR3. V gave up 6 bases and J gave up 0 bases; unmatched junction bases: 6. CDR1 is SGHRS, CDR2 YFSETQ, per germline. The CDR3 sequence is CASMRTSSSYEQYF. The CDR3 bases are TGCGCCAGCATGCGGACTAGTTCCTCCTACGAGCAGTACTTC.

V is TRBV19 and J is TRBJ1-1; D ambiguous. This CDR3 spans 14 amino acids. CDR1 is LNHDA and CDR2 is SQIVND in the germline V gene (reference sequence). V lost 3 bases and J 8 bases, leaving 16 bases between the germline ends. CDR3 in amino acids: CASSILTTGKEAFF. DNA of the CDR3: TGTGCCAGTAGTATCCTTACGACGGGGAAAGAAGCTTTCTTT.

The rearrangement links TRBV9 to TRBJ2-3; 8 bases line up with TRBD1. Losses at the gene ends were 0 bases for V and 3 bases for J; bases not matched to a gene: 9. The CDR3 sequence is 17 residues long. The germline V gene has CDR1 SGDLS and CDR2 YYNGEE. CDR3: CASSVETGGVWTDTQYF. Written as DNA, the CDR3 is TGTGCCAGCAGCGTAGAAACAGGGGGAGTCTGGACAGATACGCAGTATTTT.

This chain uses TRBV2 with TRBJ1-5, with a possible D match to TRBD1 (5 bases). CDR1 is SNHLY, CDR2 FYNNEI, per germline. The CDR3 is 13 amino acids. The V end was cut by 7 bases, the J end by 7 bases, with 14 bases between. The CDR3 DNA reads TGTGCCAGCAAATCGGGGGGAGGCCAGCCCCAGCATTTT. Translation gives CASKSGGGQPQHF.

The V gene is TRBV5-1, the J gene TRBJ2-1; TRBD2 agrees at 9 bases. V lost 5 bases to trimming and J lost 4 bases; unmatched junction nucleotides: 7. The CDR3 loop spans 15 amino acids. The germline V gene has CDR1 SGHRS and CDR2 YFSETQ. The CDR3 here is CASRLLTSGYNEQFF. The DNA of the CDR3 is TGCGCCAGCAGACTCTTGACTAGCGGATACAATGAGCAGTTCTTC.